These 28 T cell receptor beta chains came from one sample sequenced in a study of blood T cell repertoires in COVID-19. Clones were sequenced by immunoSEQ multiplex PCR, and TCRdb holds only the in-frame ones, with some missing. The top ten clones hold 3.7% of a sample with 150,000 to 200,000 clones, 80% to 90% of them seen once. Sequenced: peripheral blood. The receptors originated from a man younger than 35 with active or convalescent COVID-19.

V gene TRBV7-9 combines with J gene TRBJ1-2; weak D call: TRBD1 (5 bases). V was trimmed by 10 bases and J by 4 bases, leaving 13 bases between them. This CDR3 is 12 amino acids long. The germline CDR1 and CDR2 sequences are SEHNR and FQNEAQ (reference sequence). The CDR3 is CANSRQTYGYTF. CDR3 sequence (DNA): TGTGCCAACTCTCGACAGACCTATGGCTACACCTTC.

The rearrangement uses TRBV28 and TRBJ1-5; a possible D gene is TRBD1 (5 bases). V lost 4 bases and J lost 3, with 16 bases in between. Germline V CDR1 and CDR2: MDHEN, SYDVKM. This CDR3 is 16 amino acids long. The CDR3 loop is CASSSFQGGPNQPQHF. CDR3 DNA sequence: TGTGCCAGCAGTTCCTTCCAGGGAGGACCCAATCAGCCCCAGCATTTT.

The chain is built from TRBV7-7 and TRBJ2-7; 15 nucleotides agree with TRBD2. This CDR3 contains 16 residues. Germline V gene data show CDR1 as SSHAT and CDR2 as FNYEAQ (reference sequence). Losses at the gene ends were 5 bases for V and 5 bases for J; bases not matched to a gene: 7. This CDR3 reads CASSVGLAGGENEQYF. In DNA, the CDR3 is TGTGCCAGCAGCGTAGGACTAGCGGGAGGGGAAAACGAGCAGTACTTC.

The chain couples TRBV28 to TRBJ2-1; TRBD2 agrees at 8 bases. The junction had 22 bases not matched to a gene; V was cut back by 6 bases and J by 6 bases. The CDR3 loop spans 19 amino acids. The germline V gene has CDR1 MDHEN and CDR2 SYDVKM. In DNA form, the CDR3 reads TGTGCCAGCAGCCAAGGAGTTGTGCGCGAAGCGGGGGCCCTCAATGAGCAGTTCTTC. Protein product: CASSQGVVREAGALNEQFF.

CDR3 sequence: CASSPQGQGASYNEQFF. CDR3 bases: TGTGCCAGCTCACCCCAGGGGCAGGGGGCTTCCTACAATGAGCAGTTCTTC. The genes are TRBV18 and TRBJ2-1, with 8 nucleotides matching TRBD1. Germline V lookup: CDR1 KGHSH, CDR2 LQKENI. The CDR3 covers 17 residues. V was clipped by 3 bases and J by 1 base; unmatched bases: 8.

The gene calls are TRBV3-1 (or the pseudogene TRBV3-2) and TRBJ2-5; 8 nucleotides align to TRBD2. Germline V lookup: CDR1 LGHDT, CDR2 YNNKEL (reference sequence). V lost 4 bases, J lost 7 bases, and 11 bases stayed unmatched. The CDR3 has 15 amino acids. CDR3: CASSPGSGVIVTQYF. CDR3 sequence (DNA): TGTGCCAGCAGCCCGGGTAGCGGGGTAATCGTGACCCAGTACTTC.

V and J are TRBV30 and TRBJ1-6; D uncertain. This CDR3 is 16 amino acids long. The germline gives CDR1 GTSNPN, CDR2 SVGIG (reference sequence). V gave up 4 bases and J gave up 3 bases, with 16 bases separating them. CDR3 residues: CAWKIGRTLYNSPLHF. In nucleotides, the CDR3 is TGTGCCTGGAAAATTGGGCGGACTCTCTATAATTCACCCCTCCACTTT.

The chain links TRBV7-9 to TRBJ2-5; D gene unclear. CDR1 and CDR2 (germline): SEHNR, FQNEAQ (reference sequence). The CDR3 length is 13 residues. Trimming removed 4 bases at V and 1 base at J, with 7 bases between. CDR3 nucleotide sequence: TGTGCCAGCAGCTATCCACTCCAAGAGACCCAGTACTTC. It translates to CASSYPLQETQYF.

The genes are TRBV6-1 and TRBJ2-7; D unresolved. Trimming took 1 base from V and 1 from J, leaving 14 bases between them. Germline CDR1 and CDR2: MNHNS and SASEGT. This CDR3 has 16 amino acids. This chain's CDR3 is CASSEDSGEISYEQYV. The CDR3 coding sequence is TGTGCCAGCAGTGAAGATTCGGGTGAGATTTCCTACGAGCAGTACGTC.

The chain combines TRBV5-4 with TRBJ2-1; 7 nucleotides line up with TRBD2. Germline V gives CDR1 SGHNT, CDR2 YYREEE (reference sequence). J was trimmed by 9 bases and V by 4 bases; bases with no gene match: 7. The CDR3 length is 13 residues. The CDR3 reads CASSQIIAGEQFF. The CDR3 DNA is TGTGCCAGCAGCCAGATCATAGCGGGTGAGCAGTTCTTC.

The chain has TRBV27 and TRBJ2-7; 10 bases line up with TRBD1. The germline gives CDR1 MNHEY, CDR2 SMNVEV (reference sequence). V gave up 5 bases and J gave up 6 bases; unmatched junction bases: 7. The CDR3 contains 14 residues. The CDR3 region is CASSLDRGQGEQYF. The CDR3, as DNA: TGTGCCAGCAGTCTCGACAGGGGGCAAGGCGAGCAGTACTTC.

The chain has TRBV19 and TRBJ1-2; D might be TRBD1 (5 bases). The CDR3 sequence is 15 residues long. Trimming pared 2 bases from V and 1 base from J, leaving 11 bases between. Germline V gives CDR1 LNHDA, CDR2 SQIVND (reference sequence). The CDR3 sequence: CASSIFRASNYGYTF. The CDR3 DNA sequence: TGTGCCAGTAGTATATTCAGGGCAAGTAACTATGGCTACACCTTC.

This clone was found once. The V call is TRBV5-1, the J call TRBJ2-1; TRBD2 agrees at 10 bases. This CDR3 spans 15 amino acids. CDR1 and CDR2 from the germline V gene are SGHRS and YFSETQ. The trim removed 6 bases at V and 8 bases at J, leaving 11 bases unmatched. CDR3 DNA sequence: TGCGCCAGCACAACTCTAGCGGGAGCTTTGGATGAGCAGTTCTTC. Its protein product is CASTTLAGALDEQFF.

The V call is TRBV5-4, the J call TRBJ2-2; TRBD2 agrees at 15 bases. The V segment lost 4 bases and the J segment 6 bases; nucleotides outside the gene matches: 7. Germline CDR1 reads SGHNT; CDR2 reads YYREEE (reference sequence). The CDR3 is 17 amino acids. CDR3 protein: CASSIGTSGGPAGELFF. The CDR3, as DNA: TGTGCCAGCAGCATCGGGACTAGCGGGGGGCCGGCCGGGGAGCTGTTTTTT. Variable domain in full (rest from reference TRBV5-4 and TRBJ2-2): ETGVTQSPTHLIKTRGQQVTLRCSSQSGHNTVSWYQQALGQGPQFIFQYYREEENGRGNFPPRFSGLQFPNYSSELNVNALELDDSALYLCASSIGTSGGPAGELFFGEGSRLTVL.

The V and J genes are TRBV6-5 and TRBJ1-6; 7 nucleotides align to TRBD1. Trimming cost V 7 bases and J 9 bases; bases outside gene matches: 9. Germline CDR1 reads MNHEY; CDR2 reads SVGAGI. This CDR3 is 14 amino acids long. CDR3 region: CASKLGTVTSPLHF. DNA for the CDR3: TGTGCCAGCAAGCTCGGGACAGTGACTTCACCCCTCCACTTT.

Of note for this clone: The same CDR3 is also encoded by other DNA sequences in this sample. The chain uses TRBV3-1 (or the pseudogene TRBV3-2) and TRBJ2-7; D is possibly TRBD2 (5 bases). The CDR3 is 17 amino acids. Germline-derived CDR1 and CDR2 are LGHDT and YNNKEL (reference sequence). Trimming cost V 1 base and J 3 bases, with 19 bases left between them. The CDR3 here is CASSQGISRLRCYEQYF. CDR3 nucleotide sequence: TGTGCCAGCAGCCAAGGCATCTCAAGACTAAGGTGCTACGAGCAGTACTTC.

V usage is TRBV30 and J usage is TRBJ2-7; 12 bases are a match to TRBD2. Germline CDR1 reads GTSNPN; CDR2 reads SVGIG (reference sequence). With V trimmed by 4 bases and J by 7 bases, 11 bases remained unmatched. The CDR3 is 15 amino acids. The CDR3 nucleotides read TGTGCCTGGATCCCTGGACTAGCGGGATCATATGAGCAGTACTTC. Protein sequence: CAWIPGLAGSYEQYF. The whole variable domain, remainder taken from reference TRBV30 and TRBJ2-7, is SQTIHQWPATLVQPVGSPLSLECTVEGTSNPNLYWYRQAAGRGLQLLFYSVGIGQISSEVPQNLSASRPQDRQFILSSKKLLLSDSGFYLCAWIPGLAGSYEQYFGPGTRLTVT.

The CDR3 is CASSLGPMEGYTF. The CDR3 nucleotides are TGTGCCAGCAGCTTGGGTCCTATGGAGGGCTACACCTTC. The V and J genes are TRBV5-6 and TRBJ1-2, with D uncertain. The CDR3 sequence is 13 residues long. The V gene lost 0 bases and the J gene lost 8 bases, with 11 bases spanning the gap. CDR1 is SGHDT and CDR2 is YYEEEE in the germline V gene.

V is TRBV5-1 and J is TRBJ2-1, with 7 positions matching TRBD2. Losses at the gene ends were 3 bases for V and 0 bases for J; bases not matched to a gene: 6. Germline CDR1 is SGHRS and CDR2 is YFSETQ. The CDR3 loop spans 16 amino acids. The DNA for the CDR3 is TGCGCCAGCAGCTCCCAGCGGGGCAGCTCCTACAATGAGCAGTTCTTC. It yields the protein CASSSQRGSSYNEQFF.

V usage is TRBV19 and J usage is TRBJ2-7; D gene ambiguous. Germline assignment: CDR1 LNHDA and CDR2 SQIVND (reference sequence). The CDR3 is 14 residues long. The V and J ends lost 3 bases and 3 bases respectively, with 12 bases between them. CDR3 sequence: CASSITTSHYEQYV. CDR3 bases: TGTGCCAGTAGTATTACCACCTCACACTACGAGCAGTACGTC.

V is TRBV29-1 and J is TRBJ1-1; 8 bases map to TRBD1. Trimming cost V 7 bases and J 4 bases; bases outside gene matches: 8. The CDR3 is 13 residues long. CDR1 SQVTM and CDR2 ANQGSEA come from the germline V gene. CDR3 residues: CSAQGQGGTEAFF. CDR3 sequence (DNA): TGCAGCGCTCAAGGACAGGGTGGCACTGAAGCTTTCTTT.

This chain uses TRBV6-5 with TRBJ1-1; no clear D gene. Germline loops: CDR1 MNHEY, CDR2 SVGAGI. This CDR3 spans 12 amino acids. V was trimmed by 10 bases and J by 3 bases, leaving 12 bases between them. CDR3 DNA: TGTGCCATTTGGGCCCCAGACACTGAAGCTTTCTTT. Residues: CAIWAPDTEAFF.

This clone has a single count. The V gene is TRBV19, the J gene TRBJ2-4, with 11 nucleotides matching TRBD2. Trimming removed 10 bases from V and 1 base from J; junction bases left unmatched: 6. This CDR3 spans 15 amino acids. CDR1 is LNHDA and CDR2 is SQIVND in the germline V gene (reference sequence). CDR3 sequence: CATTSGSGAKNIQYF. In DNA form, the CDR3 reads TGTGCCACAACTAGCGGGAGTGGGGCCAAAAACATTCAGTACTTC.

This clone was recorded once. The CDR3 DNA is TGTGCCAGTAGTATGGGGACAGGAGGTTCACCCCTCCACTTT. Amino acid sequence: CASSMGTGGSPLHF. The chain is built from TRBV19 and TRBJ1-6; 8 bases align to TRBD1. The CDR3 loop spans 14 amino acids. Looked up from germline, CDR1 is LNHDA and CDR2 is SQIVND (reference sequence). V lost 3 bases to trimming and J lost 9 bases; unmatched junction nucleotides: 4.

The chain links TRBV28 to TRBJ1-2; D is perhaps TRBD1 (6 bases). CDR3 length: 18 residues. Germline V gene data show CDR1 as MDHEN and CDR2 as SYDVKM. The ends were cut back, 2 bases at V and 3 bases at J, with 22 bases in the middle. The CDR3 bases are TGTGCCAGCAGTTTAAACCCACTCACAGGGTGGAATGACTATGGCTACACCTTC. Translating it yields CASSLNPLTGWNDYGYTF.

The CDR3 DNA reads TGTGCCAGCAGCTTAGTCGGGGGGCGGGACACTGAAGCTTTCTTT. It specifies CASSLVGGRDTEAFF. This chain uses TRBV7-8 with TRBJ1-1; possible D gene TRBD1, 6 bases. V lost 1 base, J lost 3 bases, and 12 bases lay in between. The CDR3 spans 15 residues. In germline, CDR1 is SGHVS, CDR2 FQNEAQ.

There are a few counts of this clone. This chain joins TRBV2 and TRBJ2-5; D may be TRBD2 (5 bases). CDR3 length: 17 residues. V was trimmed by 4 bases and J by 0 bases, leaving 18 bases between them. Germline values: CDR1 SNHLY, CDR2 FYNNEI. The CDR3 region has the DNA TGTGCCAGCAGTGGTCGAGCGGAGGAGCCGTACCAAGAGACCCAGTACTTC. Translating it yields CASSGRAEEPYQETQYF.

This chain uses TRBV5-1 with TRBJ1-2; D is possibly TRBD1 (5 bases). V shed 4 bases and J shed 5 bases, with 9 bases lying between them. This CDR3 is built from 12 residues. Per the germline V gene, CDR1 is SGHRS and CDR2 is YFSETQ. DNA for the CDR3: TGCGCCAGCAGCGTACAGGCATATGGCTACACCTTC. Protein product: CASSVQAYGYTF.